Following are 28 T cell receptor beta chains from one sample sequenced in a study of blood T cells in healthy people across ages. A sample-barcoded 5' primer and a J-beta primer mix were used in a second PCR of roughly 7 to 11 cycles. One entry per CDR3 protein results from TCRdb running MiXCR on the 5' RACE reads. The repertoire consists of over 1,300,000 distinct CDR3 sequences, with approximately 63% occurring once and the leading ten covering 6.5% to 8.5%. Sequenced sample: blood. The receptors stem from a man aged 18 to 30 in good health.

The chain uses TRBV11-2 and TRBJ1-2; maybe TRBD1 (5 bases). Trimming shortened V by 5 bases and J by 6 bases, and 19 bases separated the two germline ends. The CDR3 length is 15 residues. Germline V lookup: CDR1 SGHAT, CDR2 FQNNGV. DNA for the CDR3: TGTGCCAGCAGCCCACAGGCTGGGTCTATGGATGGCTACACCTTC. Its protein is CASSPQAGSMDGYTF.

The chain has TRBV29-1 and TRBJ1-1; 7 bases agree with TRBD1. V lost 5 bases, J lost 4 bases, and 4 bases stayed unmatched. CDR3 size: 12 residues. Per the germline V gene, CDR1 is SQVTM and CDR2 is ANQGSEA. The CDR3 DNA sequence: TGCAGCGTTCAGGGGGGACGCACTGAAGCTTTCTTT. Protein product: CSVQGGRTEAFF. Together with reference TRBV29-1 and TRBJ1-1, the CDR3 gives the full variable domain: SAVISQKPSRDICQRGTSLTIQCQVDSQVTMMFWYRQQPGQSLTLIATANQGSEATYESGFVIDKFPISRPNLTFSTLTVSNMSPEDSSIYLCSVQGGRTEAFFGQGTRLTVV.

The chain recombines TRBV20-1 with TRBJ2-5, with 7 bases that match TRBD1. Germline lookup yields CDR1 DFQATT and CDR2 SNEGSKA (reference sequence). After removal of 0 bases from V and 4 bases from J, the junction contained 5 bases not matched to a gene. The CDR3 spans 14 residues. The CDR3 sequence is CSARDPGGRETQYF. Here the CDR3 DNA reads TGCAGTGCTAGAGATCCAGGGGGTAGAGAGACCCAGTACTTC.

Many counts were recorded for this clonotype. The chain has TRBV6-2 or TRBV6-3 and TRBJ2-7; unclear D gene. The germline V gene encodes CDR1 MNHEY and CDR2 SVGEGT. The CDR3 is 12 amino acids. V was clipped by 0 bases and J by 4 bases, with 4 bases between them. This CDR3 reads CASSYSNYEQYF. The CDR3 DNA reads as TGTGCCAGCAGTTACTCGAATTACGAGCAGTACTTC.

This clonotype has only one observation. The CDR3 here is CASSTRTGVNEKLFF. The CDR3 bases are TGTGCCAGCAGTACCCGGACAGGCGTGAATGAAAAACTGTTTTTT. The chain uses TRBV6-5 and TRBJ1-4; the match to TRBD1 covers 7 bases. CDR3 length: 15 residues. CDR1 and CDR2 (germline): MNHEY, SVGAGI. V trimming: 5 bases; J trimming: 5 bases; junction bases outside the gene matches: 8.

This chain links TRBV5-1 with TRBJ2-1, with no clear D. V lost 9 bases and J lost 8, with 15 bases in between. Germline V CDR1 and CDR2: SGHRS, YFSETQ. The CDR3 sequence is 12 residues long. The chain's CDR3 is CANSQNGDEQFF. CDR3 in DNA: TGCGCCAACAGTCAAAATGGTGATGAGCAGTTCTTC.

The chain uses TRBV11-2 and TRBJ2-2; TRBD1 matches at 7 bases. The V segment lost 7 bases and the J segment 6 bases; nucleotides outside the gene matches: 2. Germline CDR1 reads SGHAT; CDR2 reads FQNNGV. The CDR3 is 12 amino acids. CDR3 nucleotides: TGTGCCAGCAACACAGGGGCCGGGGAGCTGTTTTTT. Amino acids: CASNTGAGELFF.

The chain uses TRBV9 and TRBJ2-3; 7 bases fit TRBD1. From germline, CDR1 is SGDLS and CDR2 YYNGEE. Trimming cost V 3 bases and J 4 bases; bases outside gene matches: 11. The CDR3 covers 16 residues. The CDR3 nucleotides read TGTGCCAGCAGCGCAGGGGGAAGATTATCAGCAGATACGCAGTATTTT. Its protein product is CASSAGGRLSADTQYF. The variable domain in full, with the rest retrieved from reference TRBV9 and TRBJ2-3, is DSGVTQTPKHLITATGQRVTLRCSPRSGDLSVYWYQQSLDQGLQFLIQYYNGEERAKGNILERFSAQQFPDLHSELNLSSLELGDSALYFCASSAGGRLSADTQYFGPGTRLTVL.

The chain recombines TRBV20-1 with TRBJ2-7, with D perhaps matching TRBD1 (5 bases). The CDR3 is 13 residues long. Trimming took 6 bases from V and 4 from J, leaving 16 bases between them. Per the germline V gene, CDR1 is DFQATT and CDR2 is SNEGSKA (reference sequence). Here the CDR3 reads CSARPRTSYEQYF. The DNA for the CDR3 is TGCAGTGCCAGGCCCAGGACATCTTACGAGCAGTACTTC.

The V call is TRBV10-3, the J call TRBJ1-1, with D unclear. CDR3 length equals 13 residues. CDR1 ENHRY and CDR2 SYGVKD come from the germline V gene. V lost 10 bases to trimming and J lost 1 base, with 13 bases between them. As DNA, the CDR3 is TGTGCCACCCGGGAATGGGGGAACACTGAAGCTTTCTTT. It yields the protein CATREWGNTEAFF.

The chain employs TRBV4-1 and TRBJ2-5, with unresolved D. The germline V gene encodes CDR1 MGHRA and CDR2 YSYEKL. V was trimmed by 0 bases and J by 11 bases, leaving 19 bases between them. The CDR3 is made up of 15 amino acids. The CDR3 region is CASSQDRNLYNEQYF. The DNA for the CDR3 is TGCGCCAGCAGCCAAGATCGCAACTTATACAATGAGCAGTACTTC.

This chain connects TRBV4-1 to TRBJ2-3; TRBD1 might be the D (6 bases). Per the germline V gene, CDR1 is MGHRA and CDR2 is YSYEKL. This CDR3 spans 15 amino acids. Trimming shortened V by 0 bases and J by 12 bases, and 19 bases separated the two germline ends. CDR3: CASSQETGQRIIQYF. The CDR3, as DNA: TGCGCCAGCAGCCAAGAAACGGGACAACGAATTATACAGTATTTT.

This clonotype was observed a handful of times. The V gene is TRBV4-1, the J gene TRBJ2-7; no definite D call. V was cut by 0 bases and J by 3 bases, with 12 bases left in between. CDR3 length: 15 residues. Germline assignment: CDR1 MGHRA and CDR2 YSYEKL. CDR3 nucleotides: TGCGCCAGCAGCCAAGAAGCTGTAGGAAACTACGAGCAGTACTTC. Residues: CASSQEAVGNYEQYF.

The rearrangement uses TRBV21-1 and TRBJ2-1; the table's D call of TRBD1 was not tested on the DNA. TRBV21-1 corresponds to a pseudogene. The CDR3 runs to 15 residues. The CDR3 loop reads CASYSRDRTYNEQFF. CDR3 DNA sequence: TGTGCCAGCTACTCCCGGGACAGGACTTACAATGAGCAGTTCTTC.

This clonotype turned up a few times. This chain joins TRBV15 and TRBJ2-3; 8 bases are shared with TRBD2. Unmatched junction bases numbered 10, after V lost 9 bases and J lost 5 bases. The CDR3 contains 14 residues. CDR1 is LNHNV and CDR2 is YYDKDF in the germline V gene (reference sequence). The CDR3 DNA reads TGTGCCACTGGGCGGGAGGCCGGAATAGATACGCAGTATTTT. This translates into CATGREAGIDTQYF.

This chain connects TRBV5-1 to TRBJ2-7; D remains ambiguous. CDR3 size: 16 residues. The germline V and J ends were trimmed by 0 bases and 0 bases, with 13 bases remaining between them. CDR1 and CDR2 (germline): SGHRS, YFSETQ. The CDR3 bases are TGCGCCAGCAGCTTGGATGGGCAGGCTCCCTCCTACGAGCAGTACTTC. Its protein is CASSLDGQAPSYEQYF.

This clonotype was found a few times. The rearrangement uses TRBV10-2 and TRBJ1-5; possible D gene TRBD1, 5 bases. There are 17 residues in the CDR3. Germline V gives CDR1 WSHSY, CDR2 SAAADI. Trimming cost V 6 bases and J 0 bases, with 18 bases left between them. The CDR3 sequence is CASSTARAEVSNQPQHF. The DNA for the CDR3 is TGCGCCAGCAGCACTGCCAGGGCGGAGGTTAGCAATCAGCCCCAGCATTTT.

This chain connects TRBV13 to TRBJ1-2; 8 nucleotides align to TRBD1. The germline V gene encodes CDR1 PRHDT and CDR2 FYEKMQ (reference sequence). Trimming removed 7 bases from V and 7 bases from J; junction bases left unmatched: 8. The CDR3 runs 13 residues. CDR3 sequence reads: CASTQGQGCGYTF. The CDR3 DNA sequence: TGTGCCAGCACCCAAGGACAGGGCTGTGGCTACACCTTC.

V and J are TRBV19 and TRBJ1-2; the D gene is possibly TRBD1 (6 bases). V was pared by 4 bases and J by 2 bases, with 14 bases between. The CDR3 has 15 amino acids. The germline gives CDR1 LNHDA, CDR2 SQIVND (reference sequence). For the CDR3, the DNA is TGTGCCAGTAGTACCTACAGGGAGGGCAACTATGGCTACACCTTC. It specifies CASSTYREGNYGYTF.

J is TRBJ1-2 and V is TRBV29-1; the match to TRBD1 covers 7 bases. This CDR3 contains 13 residues. The ends lost 3 bases at V and 4 bases at J; junction bases unmatched: 5. CDR1 SQVTM and CDR2 ANQGSEA come from the germline V gene. CDR3 sequence: CSVDKGGLYGYTF. Written as DNA, the CDR3 is TGCAGCGTTGATAAAGGGGGCCTCTATGGCTACACCTTC. The full variable domain, with the rest looked up from reference TRBV29-1 and TRBJ1-2, is SAVISQKPSRDICQRGTSLTIQCQVDSQVTMMFWYRQQPGQSLTLIATANQGSEATYESGFVIDKFPISRPNLTFSTLTVSNMSPEDSSIYLCSVDKGGLYGYTFGSGTRLTVV.

The V call is TRBV6-4, the J call TRBJ2-7; the D is unclear. The V gene lost 0 bases and the J gene lost 3 bases, with 9 bases spanning the gap. There are 14 residues in the CDR3. Germline lookup yields CDR1 MRHNA and CDR2 SNTAGT. The CDR3: CASSDSAPYYEQYF. CDR3 coding DNA: TGTGCCAGCAGTGACTCGGCCCCGTACTACGAGCAGTACTTC.

This chain connects TRBV3-1 to TRBJ1-1, with D unresolved. The CDR3 extends over 15 amino acids. From germline, CDR1 is LGHDT and CDR2 YNNKEL (reference sequence). Trimming cost V 0 bases and J 3 bases, with 11 bases left between them. The CDR3 DNA is TGTGCCAGCAGCCAAGATGCCCGGACTCACACTGAAGCTTTCTTT. This translates into CASSQDARTHTEAFF.

The chain links TRBV20-1 to TRBJ2-2, with 8 bases identical to TRBD2. J was trimmed by 3 bases and V by 0 bases; bases with no gene match: 9. The CDR3 is 17 amino acids. Germline CDR1 and CDR2: DFQATT and SNEGSKA (reference sequence). The CDR3 is CSARDSYGGAYTGELFF. In DNA, the CDR3 is TGCAGTGCTAGAGATAGTTACGGGGGGGCGTACACCGGGGAGCTGTTTTTT.

This clonotype has more than one count but fewer than ten. The V call is TRBV2, the J call TRBJ1-2; TRBD1 might be the D (5 bases). Germline values: CDR1 SNHLY, CDR2 FYNNEI. Trimming took 8 bases from V and 3 from J, leaving 19 bases between them. The CDR3 is made up of 15 amino acids. CDR3 sequence: CASRGGGAGDYGYTF. In DNA form, the CDR3 reads TGTGCCAGCCGGGGTGGAGGGGCAGGAGACTATGGCTACACCTTC.

V usage is TRBV7-9 and J usage is TRBJ1-2; 9 nucleotides line up with TRBD1. J gave up 2 bases and V 2 bases, and 12 bases lay outside the gene matches. The CDR3 has 18 residues. CDR1 and CDR2 from the germline V gene are SEHNR and FQNEAQ (reference sequence). CDR3 protein: CASSLTTPPDRGNYGYTF. CDR3 nucleotide sequence: TGTGCCAGCAGCTTAACAACGCCCCCGGACAGGGGCAACTATGGCTACACCTTC.

The chain links TRBV10-3 to TRBJ1-6; D not certain. Trimming stripped 3 bases from V and 8 bases from J, with 8 bases between. Germline values: CDR1 ENHRY, CDR2 SYGVKD. The CDR3 contains 13 residues. CDR3 sequence reads: CAISEGIYSPLHF. CDR3 nucleotide sequence: TGTGCCATCAGTGAAGGAATATATTCACCCCTCCACTTT.

This clonotype was counted a few times. V gene TRBV5-1 combines with J gene TRBJ2-1, with TRBD2 matching over 8 bases. V shed 2 bases and J 8 bases; nucleotides not matched to a gene: 6. Germline CDR1 and CDR2: SGHRS and YFSETQ. There are 14 residues in the CDR3. CDR3 region: CASSFRTSSDEQFF. The CDR3 DNA sequence: TGCGCCAGCAGCTTCCGGACTAGCTCGGATGAGCAGTTCTTC.

J is TRBJ2-1 and V is TRBV4-1, with D possibly being TRBD2 (6 bases). CDR3 length: 16 residues. The V end was cut by 1 base, the J end by 7 bases, with 17 bases between. CDR1 is MGHRA, CDR2 YSYEKL, per germline. CDR3 sequence reads: CASSQAPRRVANEQFF. The CDR3 DNA reads TGCGCCAGCAGCCAAGCCCCGCGGAGGGTGGCGAATGAGCAGTTCTTC.